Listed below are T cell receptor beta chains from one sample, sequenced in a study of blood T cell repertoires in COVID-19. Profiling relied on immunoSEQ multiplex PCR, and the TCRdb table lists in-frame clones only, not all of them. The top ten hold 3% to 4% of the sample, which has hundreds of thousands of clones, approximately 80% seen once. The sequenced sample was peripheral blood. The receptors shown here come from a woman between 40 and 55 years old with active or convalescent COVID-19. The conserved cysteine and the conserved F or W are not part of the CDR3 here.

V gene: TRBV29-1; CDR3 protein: SVDGGTNEKLF
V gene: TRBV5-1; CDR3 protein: ASSLVGRGTEAF
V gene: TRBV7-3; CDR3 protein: ASSPHGRANTQY
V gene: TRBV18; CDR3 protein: ASSPQGANTGELF
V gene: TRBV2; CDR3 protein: ASSPGHYTDTQY
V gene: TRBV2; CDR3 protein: ASSLGLANTEAF
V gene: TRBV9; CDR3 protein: ASSQTGYGGELF
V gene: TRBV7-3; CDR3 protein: ASSSRRGSSYNEQF
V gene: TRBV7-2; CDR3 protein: ASSLRAGDTDTQY
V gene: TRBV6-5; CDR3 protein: ASSNRGTQETQY
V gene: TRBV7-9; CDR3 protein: ASFRQHNTEAF
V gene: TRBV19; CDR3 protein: ASSAVTKNTGELF
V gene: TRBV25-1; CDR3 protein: ATEGQGRTEAF
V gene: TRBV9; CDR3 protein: ASSSDRESSPLH
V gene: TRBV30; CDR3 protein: AGRGDSDTEAF
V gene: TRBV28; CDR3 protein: ASSLGGRASDINYGYT
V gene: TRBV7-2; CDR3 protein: ASSLYASGAIYNEQF
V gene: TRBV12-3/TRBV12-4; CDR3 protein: ASSSGTDTEAF
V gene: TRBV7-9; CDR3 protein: ASSLDRGRLIYNNEQF
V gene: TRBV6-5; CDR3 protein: ASRDGGGETQY
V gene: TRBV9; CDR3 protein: ASSVGAGGSDTQY
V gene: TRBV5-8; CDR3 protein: ASSFSGGGQETQY
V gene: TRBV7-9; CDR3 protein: ASSLPTGSQEKLF
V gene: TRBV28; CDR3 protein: ATEPGQPNEKLF
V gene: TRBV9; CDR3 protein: ASSVGGGNYGYT
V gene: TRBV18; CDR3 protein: ASSLRGLAGLNEQF
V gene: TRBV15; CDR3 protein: ATSRDSGLVQPQH
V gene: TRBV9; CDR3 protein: ASSKNPHRGVETQY
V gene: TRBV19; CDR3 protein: ASQRRSETEAF
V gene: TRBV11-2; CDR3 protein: ASSLGQGTNYEQY
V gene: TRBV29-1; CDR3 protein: SGRDSREGYT
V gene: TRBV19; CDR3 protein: ASSYGQGPYEQY
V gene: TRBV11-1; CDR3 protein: ASSWGGTGTSETQY
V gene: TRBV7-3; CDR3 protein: ASSWSGSTEAF
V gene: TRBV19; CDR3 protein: ATRDSSNQPQH
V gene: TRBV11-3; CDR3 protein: ASSPASGGATQY
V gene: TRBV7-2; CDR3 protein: ASSFGTRIYEQY
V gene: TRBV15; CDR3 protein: ATSRIAGETQY
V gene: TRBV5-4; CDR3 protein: ASTPSRGLTEAF
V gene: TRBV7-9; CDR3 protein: ASSYGNTEAF
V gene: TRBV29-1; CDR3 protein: SVGRGGPGDEQF
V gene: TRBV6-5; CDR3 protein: ASSYLDGRLGEKLF
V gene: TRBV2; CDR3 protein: ASRLDRGGEKLF
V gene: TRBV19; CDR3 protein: ASNSPSNQPQH
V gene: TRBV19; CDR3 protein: ASSVLADSYEQY
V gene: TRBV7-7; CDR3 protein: ASSLTGAGTGELF
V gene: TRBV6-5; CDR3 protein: ASSRTGRGEKLF
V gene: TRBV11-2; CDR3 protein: ASSRSGGPQETQY
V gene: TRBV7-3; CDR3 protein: ASSLVGRGNYGYT